These 20 T cell receptor beta chains were all obtained from the same sample, sequenced in a study of liver allograft versus peripheral blood T cells. Turning to the study itself: Comparisons were made between T cell receptor repertoires found in transplanted livers and those circulating in recipients' peripheral blood.

TCRdb used MiXCR to reprocess the reads, holding one entry per CDR3 protein. Counted here are fewer than 13,000 distinct CDR3 sequences, under 20% occurring once; the ten biggest clones make up roughly 1.1%. The receptors stem from a human patient who had a liver transplant. Part of the T cells may come from the graft donor.

Points on this clonotype: Being one base from a much bigger clone, this may be a read error. This sequence joins TRBV5-6 and TRBJ1-1; a weak D match, TRBD1 (5 bases). Germline V gene sequence: CDR1 SGHDT, CDR2 YYEEEE. The CDR3 runs 15 residues. The CDR3 coding sequence is TGTGCCAGCAGCTTGGGAGGACGGCCGGACACTGAAGATTTCTTT. Amino acids: CASSLGGRPDTEDFF.

The chain carries TRBV5-4 and TRBJ1-2, with D unclear. Germline CDR1 is SGHNT and CDR2 is YYREEE (reference sequence). V was clipped by 0 bases and J by 8 bases, with 8 bases between them. The CDR3 is 12 residues long. The CDR3 coding sequence is TGTGCCAGCAGCTTGGACGGGAACGGCTACACCTTC. Amino acid sequence: CASSLDGNGYTF.

The J gene is TRBJ1-1, the V gene TRBV6-5, with 9 bases identical to TRBD1. The CDR3 consists of 14 residues. Germline V lookup: CDR1 MNHEY, CDR2 SVGAGI. V dropped 6 bases and J dropped 7; count of bases not matched to a gene: 9. The CDR3 loop is CASSRGQGELEAFF. DNA for the CDR3: TGTGCCAGCAGCCGGGGACAGGGAGAACTTGAAGCTTTCTTT.

This clonotype is a singleton in its sample. This chain links TRBV9 with TRBJ1-5; the D is unclear. V lost 0 bases and J 3 bases, leaving 7 bases between the germline ends. The CDR3 has 14 residues. Per the germline V gene, CDR1 is SGDLS and CDR2 is YYNGEE. In nucleotides, the CDR3 is TGTGCCAGCAGCGTAGGTAAGGACAATCAGCCCCAGCATTTT. It yields the protein CASSVGKDNQPQHF.

V is TRBV30 and J is TRBJ2-7, with TRBD1 matching over 7 bases. Trimming removed 3 bases from V and 3 bases from J; junction bases left unmatched: 8. This CDR3 has 14 amino acids. Per the germline V gene, CDR1 is GTSNPN and CDR2 is SVGIG (reference sequence). The CDR3 DNA reads TGTGCCTGGAGGAAGGGGGCCGACAGCTACGAGCAGTACTTC. Its translation is CAWRKGADSYEQYF.

This chain uses TRBV19 with TRBJ2-1; perhaps TRBD2 as D (7 bases). Per germline, CDR1 LNHDA and CDR2 SQIVND (reference sequence). This CDR3 region has 13 residues. V was trimmed by 6 bases and J by 10 bases, leaving 16 bases between them. The CDR3, as DNA: TGTGCCAGTAGCAGGCGGGGGCCTGAGGAGCAGTTCTTC. Residues: CASSRRGPEEQFF.

This chain joins TRBV27 and TRBJ1-2; 9 nucleotides align to TRBD1. Looked up from germline, CDR1 is MNHEY and CDR2 is SMNVEV (reference sequence). The CDR3 has 13 residues. J was trimmed by 4 bases and V by 10 bases; bases with no gene match: 7. The CDR3 spells CATRTGAFYGYTF. The CDR3, as DNA: TGTGCCACCCGGACAGGGGCCTTCTATGGCTACACCTTC.

The sample holds a few counts of this clonotype. The DNA is left out, because the CDR3 cannot be placed on it with certainty; the CDR3 is given as TCRdb lists it. This sequence joins TRBV7-5 and TRBJ2-7; the table's D call TRBD1 went unverified against the DNA. TRBV7-5 is listed as a pseudogene. The CDR3 totals 17 residues, both ends included. CDR3 region: CISVPEPPSGTPEEQYF.

This clonotype has a single count. The chain has TRBV18 and TRBJ2-3, with D possibly TRBD1 on 5 matching bases. CDR1 and CDR2 (germline): KGHSH, LQKENI. The CDR3 extends over 13 amino acids. Trimming took 3 bases from V and 3 from J, leaving 7 bases between them. CDR3 residues: CASSPQGTDTQYF. The DNA for the CDR3 is TGTGCCAGCTCACCTCAGGGTACAGATACGCAGTATTTT.

In this sample, this clonotype is medium-sized. The V call is TRBV13, the J call TRBJ1-6; tentatively, D is TRBD1 (5 bases). The germline V gene has CDR1 PRHDT and CDR2 FYEKMQ (reference sequence). The V gene lost 3 bases and the J gene lost 7 bases, with 13 bases spanning the gap. The CDR3 is 15 amino acids. The chain's CDR3 is CASSLRAGRNSPLHF. CDR3 DNA sequence: TGTGCCAGCAGCTTGAGGGCGGGACGAAATTCACCCCTCCACTTT.

This clonotype occurred many times. V gene TRBV6-6 combines with J gene TRBJ1-1, with D maybe TRBD1 (5 bases). Germline loops: CDR1 MNHNY, CDR2 SVGAGI (reference sequence). Trimming removed 4 bases at V and 3 bases at J, with 15 bases between. The CDR3 is made up of 15 amino acids. For the CDR3, the DNA is TGTGCCAGCAGTTGGACAACTAGTGGTCACACTGAAGCTTTCTTT. Its protein is CASSWTTSGHTEAFF.

This clonotype has just a few counts. The rearrangement joins TRBV12-3 or TRBV12-4 to TRBJ1-1; a possible D gene is TRBD1 (6 bases). The V end was cut by 5 bases, the J end by 2 bases, with 9 bases between. This CDR3 region has 13 residues. The CDR3 nucleotides read TGTGCCAGCAGTGGACAGCTCAACACTGAAGCTTTCTTT. Protein: CASSGQLNTEAFF.

DNA of the CDR3: TGCAGTGCCCATAAGCTGGTTGGAGCCACTGAAGCTTTCTTT. Its translation is CSAHKLVGATEAFF. This rearrangement joins TRBV20-1 to TRBJ1-1; no clear D. V was cut by 6 bases and J by 4 bases, with 18 bases left in between. Germline V gene lookup returns CDR1 DFQATT and CDR2 SNEGSKA (reference sequence). This CDR3 is 14 amino acids long.

By sample share, this clonotype is medium-sized. V usage is TRBV6-5 and J usage is TRBJ1-1; 7 bases fit TRBD1. The germline V gene encodes CDR1 MNHEY and CDR2 SVGAGI. CDR3 length: 14 residues. The junction had 9 bases not matched to a gene; V was cut back by 6 bases and J by 5 bases. The chain's CDR3 is CASRGTGVGTEAFF. In DNA, the CDR3 is TGTGCCAGCAGGGGAACAGGGGTAGGGACTGAAGCTTTCTTT.

In its sample, this clonotype is medium-sized (0.01 to 0.1%). The rearrangement links TRBV6-2 or TRBV6-3 to TRBJ1-5, with TRBD1 matching over 7 bases. V shed 6 bases and J 3 bases; nucleotides not matched to a gene: 8. CDR1 is MNHEY and CDR2 is SVGEGT in the germline V gene. This CDR3 comprises 15 residues. CDR3 DNA sequence: TGTGCCAGCAGCTATACAGGGGCCGTCAATCAGCCCCAGCATTTT. It codes for CASSYTGAVNQPQHF.

With regard to this clonotype: Only one base separates this from a far larger clonotype, so it likely reflects a read error. V is TRBV6-1 and J is TRBJ1-6; the match to TRBD1 covers 8 bases. The CDR3 runs 17 residues. CDR1 and CDR2 (germline): MNHNS, SASEGT. V was clipped by 5 bases and J by 4 bases; unmatched bases: 10. CDR3 DNA sequence: TGTGCCAGCAGTTACCAAAGGACAGGGCGGTATAATTCACCCCTCCACTTT. Translation gives CASSYQRTGRYNSPLHF.

The V call is TRBV12-3 or TRBV12-4, the J call TRBJ1-2; 10 nucleotides align to TRBD1. J was trimmed by 3 bases and V by 6 bases; bases with no gene match: 25. CDR3 length equals 21 residues. This CDR3 reads CASRIYILGWDRGLGDYGYTF. DNA of the CDR3: TGTGCCAGCAGGATATATATATTGGGGTGGGACAGGGGATTAGGGGACTATGGCTACACCTTC.

This clonotype appeared many times. The V and J genes are TRBV18 and TRBJ1-5; no firm D call. This CDR3 is 13 amino acids long. In germline, CDR1 is KGHSH, CDR2 LQKENI. Deletions cut 3 bases from V and 2 bases from J, with 5 bases between. The CDR3 loop reads CASSPGGNQPQHF. Here the CDR3 DNA reads TGTGCCAGCTCACCGGGAGGCAATCAGCCCCAGCATTTT.

Relative to its sample, this clonotype is medium-sized (0.01 to 0.1%). The gene calls are TRBV24-1 and TRBJ2-7; TRBD1 might be the D (8 bases). V was cut by 9 bases and J by 8 bases, with 19 bases left in between. The CDR3 has 13 residues. CDR1 and CDR2 (germline): KGHDR, SFDVKD. This CDR3 is CATQGAGESQQYF. The CDR3 nucleotides are TGTGCCACCCAGGGGGCGGGGGAGAGTCAGCAGTACTTC.

This clonotype qualifies as medium-sized (0.01 to 0.1%). The rearrangement uses TRBV30 and TRBJ1-2; the D is unclear. This CDR3 contains 15 residues. Germline CDR1 GTSNPN, CDR2 SVGIG (reference sequence). Trimming stripped 3 bases from V and 4 bases from J, with 18 bases between. CDR3 residues: CAWSRGGGIIYGYTF. CDR3 coding DNA: TGTGCCTGGAGCCGAGGCGGAGGGATTATCTATGGCTACACCTTC.